This TCR beta chain was identified during a study of control samples from healthy donors and cancer patients. CDR3 length: 14 residues. Trimming took 6 bases from V and 0 from J, leaving 9 bases between them. The germline V gene has CDR1 MNHEY and CDR2 SVGEGT. Sequenced by immunoSEQ multiplex PCR; TCRdb stores in-frame clones only, minus some. The sample holds 100,000 to 150,000 clones, roughly 84% seen once. Specimen: blood. V and J are TRBV6-2 or TRBV6-3 and TRBJ2-4, with no clear D. The TCR sequence derives from a man aged 35-49 years in good health. Written as DNA, the CDR3 is TGTGCCAGCAGCCCGACCGGAGCCAAAAACATTCAGTACTTC. Translation gives CASSPTGAKNIQYF.